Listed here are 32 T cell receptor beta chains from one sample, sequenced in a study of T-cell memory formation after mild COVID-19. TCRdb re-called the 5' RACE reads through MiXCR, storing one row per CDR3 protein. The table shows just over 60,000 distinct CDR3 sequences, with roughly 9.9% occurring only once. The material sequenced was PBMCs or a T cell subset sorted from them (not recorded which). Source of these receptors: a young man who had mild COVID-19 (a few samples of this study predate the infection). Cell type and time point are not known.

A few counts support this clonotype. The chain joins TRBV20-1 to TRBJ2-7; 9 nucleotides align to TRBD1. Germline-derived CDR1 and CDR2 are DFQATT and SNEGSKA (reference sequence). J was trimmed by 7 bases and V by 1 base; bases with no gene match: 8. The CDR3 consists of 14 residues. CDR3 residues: CSARAGTGTGEQYV. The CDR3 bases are TGCAGTGCTAGAGCTGGGACAGGGACGGGGGAGCAGTACGTC.

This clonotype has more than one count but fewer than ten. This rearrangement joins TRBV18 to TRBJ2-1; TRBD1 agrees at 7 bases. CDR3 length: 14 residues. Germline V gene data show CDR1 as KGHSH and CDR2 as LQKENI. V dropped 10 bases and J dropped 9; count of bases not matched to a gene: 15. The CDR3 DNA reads TGTGCCACCGCCATTACAGGGGCTGAAGTTGAGCAGTTCTTC. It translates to CATAITGAEVEQFF. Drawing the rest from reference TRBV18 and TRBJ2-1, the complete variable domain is NAGVMQNPRHLVRRRGQEARLRCSPMKGHSHVYWYRQLPEEGLKFMVYLQKENIIDESGMPKERFSAEFPKEGPSILRIQQVVRGDSAAYFCATAITGAEVEQFFGPGTRLTVL.

The CDR3 loop is CASRPRGHSPYEQYV. CDR3 in DNA: TGCGCCAGCAGACCCCGCGGTCACAGCCCGTACGAGCAGTACGTC. The chain employs TRBV23-1 and TRBJ2-7; D is unclear. TRBV23-1 is filed as an ORF, its function uncertain. The CDR3 is 15 residues long. Trimming shortened V by 6 bases and J by 4 bases, and 19 bases separated the two germline ends.

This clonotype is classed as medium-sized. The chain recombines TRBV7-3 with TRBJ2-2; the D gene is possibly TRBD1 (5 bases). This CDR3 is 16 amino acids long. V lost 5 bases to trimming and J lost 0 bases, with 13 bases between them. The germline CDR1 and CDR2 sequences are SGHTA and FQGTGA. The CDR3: CASSPFTTANTGELFF. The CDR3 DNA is TGTGCCAGCAGCCCCTTTACGACAGCGAACACCGGGGAGCTGTTTTTT.

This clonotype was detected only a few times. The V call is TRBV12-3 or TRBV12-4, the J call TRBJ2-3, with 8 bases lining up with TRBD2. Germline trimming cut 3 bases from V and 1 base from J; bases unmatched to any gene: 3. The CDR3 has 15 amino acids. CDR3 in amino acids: CASSLRGVRTDTQYF. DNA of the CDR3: TGTGCCAGCAGTTTGCGGGGGGTCCGCACAGATACGCAGTATTTT.

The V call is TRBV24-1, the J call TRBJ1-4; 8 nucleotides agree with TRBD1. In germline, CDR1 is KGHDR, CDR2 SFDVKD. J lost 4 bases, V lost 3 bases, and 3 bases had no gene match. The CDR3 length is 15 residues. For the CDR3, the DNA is TGTGCCACCAGTGATCCGGGACAGGATAATGAAAAACTGTTTTTT. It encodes CATSDPGQDNEKLFF.

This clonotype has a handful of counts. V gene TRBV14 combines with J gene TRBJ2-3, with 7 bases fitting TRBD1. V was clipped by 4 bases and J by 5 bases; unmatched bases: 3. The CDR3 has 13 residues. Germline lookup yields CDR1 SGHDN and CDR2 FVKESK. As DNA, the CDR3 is TGTGCCAGCAGCCCAAACAGGGGAGATACGCAGTATTTT. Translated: CASSPNRGDTQYF.

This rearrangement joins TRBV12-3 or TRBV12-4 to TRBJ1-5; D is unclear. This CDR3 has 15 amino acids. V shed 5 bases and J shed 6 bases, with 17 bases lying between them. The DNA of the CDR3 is TGTGCCAGCAGTCCCGGCCGGAGGGAAGGTCAGCCCCAGCATTTT. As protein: CASSPGRREGQPQHF.

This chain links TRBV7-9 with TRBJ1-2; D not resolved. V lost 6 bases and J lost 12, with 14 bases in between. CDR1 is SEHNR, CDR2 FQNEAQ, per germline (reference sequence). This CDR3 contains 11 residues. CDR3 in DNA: TGTGCCAGCAGACCCCCCGAGGTCCACACCTTC. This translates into CASRPPEVHTF.

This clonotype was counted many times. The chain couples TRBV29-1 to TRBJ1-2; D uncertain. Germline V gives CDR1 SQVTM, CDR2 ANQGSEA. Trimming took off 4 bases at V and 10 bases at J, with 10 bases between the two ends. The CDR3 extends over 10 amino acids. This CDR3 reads CSVGQSAYTF. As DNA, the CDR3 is TGCAGCGTTGGGCAGTCTGCCTACACCTTC. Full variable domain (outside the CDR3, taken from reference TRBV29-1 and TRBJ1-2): SAVISQKPSRDICQRGTSLTIQCQVDSQVTMMFWYRQQPGQSLTLIATANQGSEATYESGFVIDKFPISRPNLTFSTLTVSNMSPEDSSIYLCSVGQSAYTFGSGTRLTVV.

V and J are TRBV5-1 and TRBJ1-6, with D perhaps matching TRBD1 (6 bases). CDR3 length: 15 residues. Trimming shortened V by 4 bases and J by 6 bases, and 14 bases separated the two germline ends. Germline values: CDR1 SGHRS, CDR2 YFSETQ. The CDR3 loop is CASSLRTDTNSPLHF. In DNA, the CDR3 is TGCGCCAGCAGCCTGAGGACAGATACTAATTCACCCCTCCACTTT.

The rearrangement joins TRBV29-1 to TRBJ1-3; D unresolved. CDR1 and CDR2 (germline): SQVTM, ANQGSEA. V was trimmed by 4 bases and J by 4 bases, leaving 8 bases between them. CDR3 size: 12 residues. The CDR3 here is CSVAEAGNTIYF. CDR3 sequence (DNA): TGCAGCGTTGCCGAGGCGGGAAACACCATATATTTT.

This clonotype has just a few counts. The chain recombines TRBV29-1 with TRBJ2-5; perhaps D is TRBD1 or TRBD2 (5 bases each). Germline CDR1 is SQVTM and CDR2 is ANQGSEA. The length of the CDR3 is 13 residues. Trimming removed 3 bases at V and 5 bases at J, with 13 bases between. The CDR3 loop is CSVDPGARETQYF. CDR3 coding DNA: TGCAGCGTTGACCCCGGGGCGAGGGAGACCCAGTACTTC.

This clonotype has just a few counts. CDR3 bases: TGCGCCAGCAGCCAAGATCAGCGGGGGGTCACAGATACGCAGTATTTT. This gives the protein CASSQDQRGVTDTQYF. The V and J genes are TRBV4-3 and TRBJ2-3, with 9 nucleotides matching TRBD2. The germline V gene encodes CDR1 LGHNA and CDR2 YSLEER. The CDR3 is 16 amino acids. The V segment lost 0 bases and the J segment 2 bases; nucleotides outside the gene matches: 3.

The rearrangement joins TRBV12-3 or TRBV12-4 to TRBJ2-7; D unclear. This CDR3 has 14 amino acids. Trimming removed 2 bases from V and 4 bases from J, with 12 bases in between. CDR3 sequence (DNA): TGTGCCAGCAGTTTATTATACAGAGCTTACGAGCAGTACTTC. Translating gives CASSLLYRAYEQYF.

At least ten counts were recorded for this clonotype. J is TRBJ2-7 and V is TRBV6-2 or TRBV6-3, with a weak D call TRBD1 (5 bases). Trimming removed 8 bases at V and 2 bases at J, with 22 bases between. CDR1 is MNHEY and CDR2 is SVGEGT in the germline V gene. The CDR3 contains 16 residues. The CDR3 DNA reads TGTGCCAGCGATAGGGGCAGCTCTTCGAGAACCTACGAGCAGTACTTC. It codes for CASDRGSSSRTYEQYF.

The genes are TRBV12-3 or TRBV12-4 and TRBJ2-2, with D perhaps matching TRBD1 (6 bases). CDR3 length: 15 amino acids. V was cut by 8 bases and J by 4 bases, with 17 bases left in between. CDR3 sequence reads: CASLGHRAATGELFF. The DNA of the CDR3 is TGTGCCAGCTTGGGTCACAGGGCTGCCACCGGGGAGCTGTTTTTT.

The CDR3 protein is CASSRQSGGDGYTF. The CDR3 nucleotides are TGTGCCAGCAGCCGACAGTCAGGGGGCGATGGCTACACCTTC. The J gene is TRBJ1-2, the V gene TRBV7-8; 8 positions agree with TRBD1. This CDR3 has 14 amino acids. J lost 6 bases, V lost 5 bases, and 8 bases had no gene match. Per germline, CDR1 SGHVS and CDR2 FQNEAQ.

The CDR3: CASSYRSAGATEAFF. The DNA of the CDR3 is TGTGCCAGCAGTTACAGGTCGGCAGGGGCCACTGAAGCTTTCTTT. The chain links TRBV6-5 to TRBJ1-1, with a tentative D call TRBD1 (6 bases). The ends were cut back, 2 bases at V and 4 bases at J, with 14 bases in the middle. Germline assignment: CDR1 MNHEY and CDR2 SVGAGI. The length of the CDR3 is 15 residues.

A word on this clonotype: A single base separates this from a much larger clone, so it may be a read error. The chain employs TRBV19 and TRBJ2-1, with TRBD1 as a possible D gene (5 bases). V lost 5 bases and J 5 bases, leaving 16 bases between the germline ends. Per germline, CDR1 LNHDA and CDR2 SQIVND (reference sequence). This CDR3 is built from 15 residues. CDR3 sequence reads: CASSVTQDIDNEQFF. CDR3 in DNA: TGTGCCAGTAGTGTAACCCAGGACATCGACAATGAGCAGTTCTTC.

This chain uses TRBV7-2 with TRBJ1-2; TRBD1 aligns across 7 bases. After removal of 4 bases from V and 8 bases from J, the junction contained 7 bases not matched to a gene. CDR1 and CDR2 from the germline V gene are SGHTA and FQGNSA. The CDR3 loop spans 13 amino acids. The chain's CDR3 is CASSSGQLGGYTF. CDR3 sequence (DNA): TGTGCCAGCAGCTCGGGACAGCTGGGAGGCTACACCTTC.

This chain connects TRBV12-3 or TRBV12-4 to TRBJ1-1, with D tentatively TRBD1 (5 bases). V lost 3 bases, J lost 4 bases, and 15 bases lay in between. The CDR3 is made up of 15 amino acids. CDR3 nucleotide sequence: TGTGCCAGCAGTTTGTGGCGGGGGACGGCCACTGAAGCTTTCTTT. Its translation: CASSLWRGTATEAFF.

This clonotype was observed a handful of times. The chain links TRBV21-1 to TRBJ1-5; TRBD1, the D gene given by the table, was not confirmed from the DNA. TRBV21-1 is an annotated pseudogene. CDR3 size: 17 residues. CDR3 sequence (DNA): TGTGCCAGCAGCAAAAGACCCTTGGGGCGGAACAATCAGCCCCAGCATTTT. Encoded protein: CASSKRPLGRNNQPQHF.

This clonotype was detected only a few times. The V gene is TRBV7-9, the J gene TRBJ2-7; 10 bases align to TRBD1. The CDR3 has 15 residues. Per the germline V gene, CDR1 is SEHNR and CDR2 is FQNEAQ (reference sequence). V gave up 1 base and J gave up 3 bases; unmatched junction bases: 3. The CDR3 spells CASSLGGTGDYEQYV. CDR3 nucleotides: TGTGCCAGCAGCTTAGGAGGGACAGGGGACTACGAGCAGTACGTC.

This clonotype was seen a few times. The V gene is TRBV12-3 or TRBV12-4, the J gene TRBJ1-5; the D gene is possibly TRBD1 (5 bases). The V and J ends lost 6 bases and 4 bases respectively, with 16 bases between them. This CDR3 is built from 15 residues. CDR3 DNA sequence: TGTGCCAGCAGAGGGGTCCCCGGAAGAAATCAGCCCCAGCATTTT. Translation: CASRGVPGRNQPQHF.

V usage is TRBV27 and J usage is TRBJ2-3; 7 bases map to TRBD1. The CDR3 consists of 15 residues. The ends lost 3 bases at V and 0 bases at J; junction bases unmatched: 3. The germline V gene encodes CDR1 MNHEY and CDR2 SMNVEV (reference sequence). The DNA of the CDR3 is TGTGCCAGCAGTTTTAAGGGGGCAAGCACAGATACGCAGTATTTT. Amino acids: CASSFKGASTDTQYF.

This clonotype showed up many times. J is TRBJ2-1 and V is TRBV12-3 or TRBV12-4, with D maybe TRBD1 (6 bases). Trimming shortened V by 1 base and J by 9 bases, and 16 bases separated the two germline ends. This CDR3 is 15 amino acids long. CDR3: CASSLGQAGPIEQFF. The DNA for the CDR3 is TGTGCCAGCAGTTTAGGACAGGCTGGGCCAATTGAGCAGTTCTTC.

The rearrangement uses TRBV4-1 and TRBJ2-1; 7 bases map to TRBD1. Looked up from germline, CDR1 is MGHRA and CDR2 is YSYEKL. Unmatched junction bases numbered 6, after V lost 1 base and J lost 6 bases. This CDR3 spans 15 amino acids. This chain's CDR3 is CASSQGPGGFNEQFF. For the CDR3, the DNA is TGCGCCAGCAGCCAAGGGCCAGGGGGTTTCAATGAGCAGTTCTTC.

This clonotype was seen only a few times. The CDR3 loop reads CATSRGQGDGYTF. The CDR3 DNA is TGTGCCACCAGCAGGGGACAGGGAGATGGCTACACCTTC. The rearrangement uses TRBV15 and TRBJ1-2; 9 bases are shared with TRBD1. Per the germline V gene, CDR1 is LNHNV and CDR2 is YYDKDF (reference sequence). The CDR3 length is 13 residues. The trim removed 3 bases at V and 6 bases at J, leaving 2 bases unmatched.

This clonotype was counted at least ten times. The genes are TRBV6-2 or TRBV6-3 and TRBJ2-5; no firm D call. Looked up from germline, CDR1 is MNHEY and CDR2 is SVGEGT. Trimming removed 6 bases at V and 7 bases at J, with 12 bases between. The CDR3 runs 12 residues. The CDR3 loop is CASSGPGGTQYF. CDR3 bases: TGTGCCAGCAGCGGGCCTGGCGGGACCCAGTACTTC.

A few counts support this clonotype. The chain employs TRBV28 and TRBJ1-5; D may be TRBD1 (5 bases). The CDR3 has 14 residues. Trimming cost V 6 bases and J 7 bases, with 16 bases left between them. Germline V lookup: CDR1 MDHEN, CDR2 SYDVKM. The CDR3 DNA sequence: TGTGCCAGCAGACCCGGGGGGACGGGGCAGCCCCAGCATTTT. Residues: CASRPGGTGQPQHF.

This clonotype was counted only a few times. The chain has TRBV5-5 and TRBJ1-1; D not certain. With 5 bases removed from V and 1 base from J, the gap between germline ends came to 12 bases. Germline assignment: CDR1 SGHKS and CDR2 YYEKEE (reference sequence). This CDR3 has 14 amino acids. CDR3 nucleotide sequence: TGTGCCAGCAGAGCGACATGGGGGAACACTGAAGCTTTCTTT. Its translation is CASRATWGNTEAFF.